This T cell receptor (beta chain) is drawn from a study of blood T cells in healthy people across ages. General study findings and limits: No one knew whether donors had CMV, which possibly confounded expanded clonotype changes. Strong correlation linked observed beta diversity and percent naive T cells. No conclusive comparison of naive versus antigen-experienced cells was possible with unsorted PBMCs.

Using a J-beta primer mix together with a sample-barcoded 5' primer, a second PCR was run for roughly 6 to 11 cycles. TCRdb re-called the 5' RACE reads through MiXCR, storing one row per CDR3 protein. The repertoire consists of some 850,000 distinct CDR3 sequences, with 20% to 30% occurring once and the leading ten covering 3%. The V end lost 2 bases, the J end lost 8 bases, and 9 bases lay between the germline ends. This CDR3 region has 12 residues. In germline, CDR1 is MNHNY, CDR2 SVGAGI (reference sequence). With respect to this clonotype: What it binds is unknown.

These data also featured in a second study, about T cells of mothers and their children. That source notes: At a rate of 1.5 ug per 15 ul, cDNA synthesis received all of the extracted RNA.

The V and J genes are TRBV6-6 and TRBJ1-2; D call uncertain. The sequenced sample consisted of blood. The sequence came from a boy aged 5-17 years in good health. CDR3 in DNA: TGTGCCAGCAGTTACCCGGACCTGGGCTACACCTTC. Residues: CASSYPDLGYTF.